This T cell receptor (beta chain) was found in a study of T-cell memory formation after mild COVID-19. Study-level results: Researchers report contracting CD4+ clones mostly in CM and EM, with CD8+ clones in EMRA.

The V end lost 1 base, the J end lost 9 bases, and 7 bases lay between the germline ends. Germline assignment: CDR1 LGHDT and CDR2 YNNKEL (reference sequence). The CDR3 is 12 residues long. Via MiXCR, TCRdb re-called the 5' RACE reads, giving one row per CDR3 protein. The sample gives some 280,000 distinct CDR3 sequences, around 15% of which show up once; roughly 23% is in the top ten. Comments on this clonotype: The antigen remains undetermined.

Sequences were obtained from PBMCs or a T cell subset sorted from them (not recorded which). The chain couples TRBV3-1 to TRBJ1-5; no definite D call. This TCR derives from a young man who had mild COVID-19 (a few samples of this study predate the infection). Cell type and time point are not known. The DNA for the CDR3 is TGTGCCAGCAGCCAAGGTACTACGCCCCAGCATTTT. Protein product: CASSQGTTPQHF.